The 32 T cell receptor beta chains below come from one sample, sequenced in a study of OX40 agonist ivuxolimab in advanced cancers. The data were produced by immunoSEQ multiplex PCR, yet TCRdb's version contains in-frame clones alone and is incomplete. Here the sample spans tens of thousands of clones, about 89% being singletons. The specimen was CD4+ or CD8+ T cells sorted from blood, collected in a trial of the OX40 agonist ivuxolimab. Receptors were obtained from an adult with an advanced solid tumor such as melanoma, head and neck, liver or kidney cancer.

The V gene is TRBV7-2, the J gene TRBJ2-7; D possibly uses TRBD1 or TRBD2 (6 bases each). CDR1 and CDR2 from the germline V gene are SGHTA and FQGNSA. V lost 5 bases and J 3 bases, leaving 17 bases between the germline ends. This CDR3 has 15 residues. The CDR3 DNA reads as TGTGCCAGCAGCCCACGTGGGGGGCTAGACTACGAGCAGTACTTC. Translating gives CASSPRGGLDYEQYF.

The rearrangement uses TRBV11-2 and TRBJ1-6; TRBD1 agrees at 8 bases. The CDR3 consists of 14 residues. CDR1 is SGHAT and CDR2 is FQNNGV in the germline V gene. The V and J ends lost 4 bases and 6 bases, in that order; junction bases with no gene match: 2. The CDR3 region has the DNA TGTGCCAGCAGCTCGGACAGGGCTAATTCACCCCTCCACTTT. This encodes CASSSDRANSPLHF.

The chain couples TRBV28 to TRBJ2-6; weak D call: TRBD1 (5 bases). Trimming removed 2 bases at V and 0 bases at J, with 14 bases between. The CDR3 extends over 18 amino acids. Germline CDR1 and CDR2: MDHEN and SYDVKM. This CDR3 reads CASSLGRAGFSGANVLTF. CDR3 nucleotide sequence: TGTGCCAGCAGTTTAGGCAGGGCAGGATTCTCTGGGGCCAACGTCCTGACTTTC. Complete variable domain (other parts from reference TRBV28 and TRBJ2-6): DVKVTQSSRYLVKRTGEKVFLECVQDMDHENMFWYRQDPGLGLRLIYFSYDVKMKEKGDIPEGYSVSREKKERFSLILESASTNQTSMYLCASSLGRAGFSGANVLTFGAGSRLTVL.

CDR3 DNA sequence: TGTGCCAGCTCAGGGGTAGGAACAGCCACGCAGTATTTT. Translation gives CASSGVGTATQYF. This chain connects TRBV18 to TRBJ2-3; the D is unclear. CDR1 KGHSH and CDR2 LQKENI come from the germline V gene. The CDR3 runs 13 residues. Trimming cost V 5 bases and J 9 bases, with 15 bases left between them.

The rearrangement uses TRBV7-3 and TRBJ2-1; 7 nucleotides line up with TRBD1. The CDR3 runs 18 residues. V lost 1 base and J lost 5; bases outside the gene matches: 14. CDR1 SGHTA and CDR2 FQGTGA come from the germline V gene. CDR3 amino acids: CASSLKAVGGEINNEQFF. DNA of the CDR3: TGTGCCAGCAGCTTAAAGGCGGTAGGGGGCGAAATCAACAATGAGCAGTTCTTC.

V gene TRBV6-5 combines with J gene TRBJ1-1; unclear D gene. Looked up from germline, CDR1 is MNHEY and CDR2 is SVGAGI. With 4 bases removed from V and 11 bases from J, the gap between germline ends came to 17 bases. CDR3 length: 13 residues. The CDR3 loop is CASSSPSEVDAFF. In DNA form, the CDR3 reads TGTGCCAGCAGTTCCCCGAGCGAGGTAGATGCTTTCTTT.

The chain employs TRBV27 and TRBJ2-7; no clear D gene. The CDR3 sequence is 14 residues long. Germline V gene data show CDR1 as MNHEY and CDR2 as SMNVEV (reference sequence). V lost 3 bases and J lost 6, with 15 bases in between. CDR3 DNA: TGTGCCAGCAGTTTCTCCGACAAGTTCGCCGAGCAGTACTTC. This gives the protein CASSFSDKFAEQYF.

The CDR3 spells CASTNRGIEDGYTF. DNA for the CDR3: TGTGCCAGCACCAACCGTGGGATAGAGGATGGCTACACCTTC. The chain recombines TRBV2 with TRBJ1-2, with D hard to call. Germline CDR1 reads SNHLY; CDR2 reads FYNNEI. The CDR3 contains 14 residues. Trimming pared 7 bases from V and 6 bases from J, leaving 18 bases between. The full variable domain, completed using reference TRBV2 and TRBJ1-2, is EPEVTQTPSHQVTQMGQEVILRCVPISNHLYFYWYRQILGQKVEFLVSFYNNEISEKSEIFDDQFSVERPDGSNFTLKIRSTKLEDSAMYFCASTNRGIEDGYTFGSGTRLTVV.

The V call is TRBV6-5, the J call TRBJ2-6; D is undetermined. Trimming stripped 5 bases from V and 2 bases from J, with 1 base between. This CDR3 has 12 residues. From germline, CDR1 is MNHEY and CDR2 SVGAGI. As DNA, the CDR3 is TGTGCCAGCAGTACTGGGGCCAACGTCCTGACTTTC. Its translation: CASSTGANVLTF.

The CDR3 here is CASSDVGPGRNEKLFF. CDR3 nucleotides: TGTGCCAGCAGTGATGTGGGGCCAGGGCGTAATGAAAAACTGTTTTTT. The chain uses TRBV25-1 and TRBJ1-4, with D perhaps TRBD1 (5 bases). CDR3 length: 16 amino acids. Trimming stripped 3 bases from V and 4 bases from J, with 15 bases between. Germline V gene lookup returns CDR1 MGHDK and CDR2 SYGVNS.

The V call is TRBV29-1, the J call TRBJ1-1; D remains ambiguous. Germline V gene data show CDR1 as SQVTM and CDR2 as ANQGSEA. The length of the CDR3 is 13 residues. V shed 4 bases and J shed 0 bases, with 9 bases lying between them. CDR3 DNA: TGCAGCGTTGGGGTAGGGATGAACACTGAAGCTTTCTTT. As protein: CSVGVGMNTEAFF.

V and J are TRBV5-1 and TRBJ1-2, with 10 bases lining up with TRBD1. Looked up from germline, CDR1 is SGHRS and CDR2 is YFSETQ. The ends lost 0 bases at V and 4 bases at J; junction bases unmatched: 6. The CDR3 has 16 residues. As DNA, the CDR3 is TGCGCCAGCAGCTTGGTAGGGACAGGGGATGTCTATGGCTACACCTTC. Its translation is CASSLVGTGDVYGYTF.

The chain joins TRBV6-5 to TRBJ1-3, with D unclear. This CDR3 spans 15 amino acids. V dropped 7 bases and J dropped 2 bases, with 15 bases sitting between them. The germline V gene encodes CDR1 MNHEY and CDR2 SVGAGI. The CDR3 bases are TGTGCCAGCACCCAAGGGTCGTTGGCTGGAAACACCATATATTTT. Translating it yields CASTQGSLAGNTIYF.

The chain has TRBV4-3 and TRBJ1-6; D might be TRBD1 (6 bases). This CDR3 is 18 amino acids long. Trimming stripped 0 bases from V and 0 bases from J, with 12 bases between. Germline-derived CDR1 and CDR2 are LGHNA and YSLEER. The CDR3 region is CASSQEWRGASYNSPLHF. In DNA, the CDR3 is TGCGCCAGCAGCCAAGAATGGAGGGGGGCCTCCTATAATTCACCCCTCCACTTT.

The CDR3 DNA reads TGTGCCAGCAGCTTAGCCGGACCTGGAAACACCATATATTTT. Residues: CASSLAGPGNTIYF. The rearrangement joins TRBV11-2 to TRBJ1-3; no clear D. The germline V gene has CDR1 SGHAT and CDR2 FQNNGV. The CDR3 is 14 amino acids. The V gene lost 1 base and the J gene lost 2 bases, with 6 bases spanning the gap.

The chain carries TRBV9 and TRBJ1-4; no definite D call. The V and J ends lost 2 bases and 4 bases respectively, with 3 bases between them. Germline CDR1 SGDLS, CDR2 YYNGEE. This CDR3 has 12 residues. The CDR3, as DNA: TGTGCCAGCAGCGTGAGTAATGAAAAACTGTTTTTT. It is translated as CASSVSNEKLFF.

This chain connects TRBV27 to TRBJ1-5; D ambiguous. The CDR3 is 14 amino acids. Germline V gene lookup returns CDR1 MNHEY and CDR2 SMNVEV (reference sequence). V was cut by 4 bases and J by 6 bases, with 13 bases left in between. CDR3: CASSSPGERQPQHF. The CDR3 DNA sequence: TGTGCCAGCAGTTCACCGGGAGAACGTCAGCCCCAGCATTTT.

The genes are TRBV10-3 and TRBJ1-2, with 8 bases lining up with TRBD1. CDR3 length: 15 residues. Looked up from germline, CDR1 is ENHRY and CDR2 is SYGVKD. The V and J ends lost 3 bases and 7 bases, in that order; junction bases with no gene match: 10. CDR3 DNA: TGTGCCATCAGTGAAACGGACAGGGCCCTTTCTGGCTACACCTTC. Translated, it gives CAISETDRALSGYTF.

The V call is TRBV28, the J call TRBJ1-2, with TRBD1 identical over 7 bases. Germline V CDR1 and CDR2: MDHEN, SYDVKM. The CDR3 covers 16 residues. The junction had 9 bases not matched to a gene; V was cut back by 5 bases and J by 0 bases. CDR3 DNA sequence: TGTGCCAGCAGTGAAGAGGGGGCAGTTCCTAACTATGGCTACACCTTC. It translates to CASSEEGAVPNYGYTF.

The J gene is TRBJ2-1, the V gene TRBV5-1; TRBD2 matches at 8 bases. Germline trimming cut 0 bases from V and 6 bases from J; bases unmatched to any gene: 8. The CDR3 is 16 residues long. Germline values: CDR1 SGHRS, CDR2 YFSETQ. In nucleotides, the CDR3 is TGCGCCAGCAGCTTGGATCCGGGACTAGGGCTCAATGAGCAGTTCTTC. Translating it yields CASSLDPGLGLNEQFF.

This clone was seen only a few times. The CDR3: CASSLGGVSPSYEQYF. Here the CDR3 DNA reads TGCGCCAGCAGCTTGGGGGGGGTCAGCCCCTCCTACGAGCAGTACTTC. V usage is TRBV5-1 and J usage is TRBJ2-7; possibly TRBD2 for D (6 bases). This CDR3 is 16 amino acids long. Trimming took 0 bases from V and 0 from J, leaving 13 bases between them. Per germline, CDR1 SGHRS and CDR2 YFSETQ. Drawing the rest from reference TRBV5-1 and TRBJ2-7, the complete variable domain is KAGVTQTPRYLIKTRGQQVTLSCSPISGHRSVSWYQQTPGQGLQFLFEYFSETQRNKGNFPGRFSGRQFSNSRSEMNVSTLELGDSALYLCASSLGGVSPSYEQYFGPGTRLTVT.

The chain has TRBV6-5 and TRBJ1-4; 7 positions agree with TRBD1. The V gene end was trimmed by 4 bases and the J gene end by 8 bases; junction bases not matched to a gene: 10. CDR1 is MNHEY, CDR2 SVGAGI, per germline. The CDR3 spans 15 residues. The CDR3 nucleotides are TGTGCCAGCAGTTGGCCGACAGGGACGAGCGAAAAACTGTTTTTT. Protein: CASSWPTGTSEKLFF.

The chain recombines TRBV6-5 with TRBJ2-1; D uncertain. Germline CDR1 and CDR2: MNHEY and SVGAGI. This CDR3 has 15 residues. Trimming removed 6 bases from V and 1 base from J, with 13 bases in between. In nucleotides, the CDR3 is TGTGCCAGCAGCTCAAGGGCCGGTTCCTACAATGAGCAGTTCTTC. This gives the protein CASSSRAGSYNEQFF.

The rearrangement links TRBV10-2 to TRBJ1-1, with D uncertain. Between the trimmed V and J ends, which lost 7 bases and 3 bases, there was a span of 9 bases. The CDR3 is 12 amino acids. The germline V gene has CDR1 WSHSY and CDR2 SAAADI. CDR3 region: CASTRADTEAFF. In DNA, the CDR3 is TGCGCCAGCACTCGGGCGGACACTGAAGCTTTCTTT.

V is TRBV19 and J is TRBJ1-5; D remains ambiguous. The germline V gene encodes CDR1 LNHDA and CDR2 SQIVND (reference sequence). The CDR3 is 15 amino acids. V was cut by 5 bases and J by 1 base, with 12 bases left in between. CDR3 protein: CASSEWAPSNQPQHF. The CDR3 nucleotides are TGTGCCAGTAGTGAGTGGGCGCCGAGCAATCAGCCCCAGCATTTT.

The rearrangement joins TRBV19 to TRBJ1-2; TRBD1 is a possible D gene (5 bases). Trimming took 6 bases from V and 1 from J, leaving 9 bases between them. The CDR3 has 13 residues. The germline CDR1 and CDR2 sequences are LNHDA and SQIVND (reference sequence). CDR3 sequence: CASRYQGNYGYTF. The DNA of the CDR3 is TGTGCCAGTAGATACCAGGGTAACTATGGCTACACCTTC.

The chain recombines TRBV6-5 with TRBJ1-3, with a tentative D call TRBD1 (6 bases). V lost 4 bases and J lost 2, with 9 bases in between. This CDR3 is 14 amino acids long. The germline V gene encodes CDR1 MNHEY and CDR2 SVGAGI. The CDR3 DNA follows: TGTGCCAGCAGTTCCCCAGGGGCTGGAAACACCATATATTTT. Translation: CASSSPGAGNTIYF.

Remarks on this clone: This sample also contains other DNA sequences that code for the same CDR3. In DNA form, the CDR3 reads TGTGCCAGCAGCTTCGACCGCCCACCCTACGAGCAGTACTTC. This translates into CASSFDRPPYEQYF. This sequence joins TRBV5-4 and TRBJ2-7; D gene ambiguous. Germline values: CDR1 SGHNT, CDR2 YYREEE (reference sequence). CDR3 length: 14 amino acids. With 2 bases removed from V and 2 bases from J, the gap between germline ends came to 11 bases.

This clone was observed a few times. The chain combines TRBV30 with TRBJ2-7; possibly TRBD2 for D (5 bases). The V end lost 3 bases, the J end lost 3 bases, and 9 bases lay between the germline ends. Germline V gene data show CDR1 as GTSNPN and CDR2 as SVGIG (reference sequence). This CDR3 spans 12 amino acids. The CDR3 protein is CAWSTRDYEQYF. Written as DNA, the CDR3 is TGTGCCTGGAGCACACGGGACTACGAGCAGTACTTC.

V is TRBV30 and J is TRBJ2-1, with D tentatively TRBD1 (5 bases). Germline values: CDR1 GTSNPN, CDR2 SVGIG (reference sequence). V gave up 3 bases and J gave up 0 bases, with 12 bases separating them. This CDR3 region has 15 residues. The CDR3 here is CAWSPRDFSYNEQFF. The CDR3 nucleotides read TGTGCCTGGAGCCCCAGGGATTTCTCCTACAATGAGCAGTTCTTC.

The CDR3 DNA reads as TGTGCCAGCAGTTTATTGGGAGGGGGCGCGGGACAAAAAAACATTCAGTACTTC. Its protein product is CASSLLGGGAGQKNIQYF. V and J are TRBV28 and TRBJ2-4, with D perhaps TRBD1 or TRBD2 (7 bases each). Per the germline V gene, CDR1 is MDHEN and CDR2 is SYDVKM. V shed 1 base and J shed 4 bases, with 20 bases lying between them. The CDR3 sequence is 18 residues long.

The J gene is TRBJ2-7, the V gene TRBV5-1, with D possibly being TRBD2 (5 bases). CDR1 SGHRS and CDR2 YFSETQ come from the germline V gene. The CDR3 contains 15 residues. V dropped 4 bases and J dropped 3 bases, with 17 bases sitting between them. CDR3 nucleotides: TGCGCCAGCAGCCCCCTTTCCGGGATCAACTACGAGCAGTACTTC. Translation: CASSPLSGINYEQYF. Using reference TRBV5-1 and TRBJ2-7 for the parts outside the CDR3, the full variable domain is KAGVTQTPRYLIKTRGQQVTLSCSPISGHRSVSWYQQTPGQGLQFLFEYFSETQRNKGNFPGRFSGRQFSNSRSEMNVSTLELGDSALYLCASSPLSGINYEQYFGPGTRLTVT.